Listed here are 4 T cell receptor beta chains from one sample, sequenced in a study of T cell changes during pregnancy in multiple sclerosis. Profiling relied on immunoSEQ multiplex PCR, and the TCRdb table lists in-frame clones only, not all of them. The sample has 25,000 or so clones, about 93% seen once. The material sequenced was CD8+ T cells from peripheral blood mononuclear cells, taken before pregnancy. Source of these receptors: a female donor with multiple sclerosis, enrolled in a pregnancy study.

The V and J genes are TRBV6-5 and TRBJ2-1, with D possibly matching TRBD1 (6 bases). This CDR3 is 15 amino acids long. The germline V gene has CDR1 MNHEY and CDR2 SVGAGI. V lost 8 bases to trimming and J lost 0 bases, with 14 bases between them. The CDR3 is CASGYRVGSYNEQFF. The CDR3 bases are TGTGCCAGCGGATACAGGGTGGGCTCCTACAATGAGCAGTTCTTC.

V and J are TRBV6-4 and TRBJ1-4; D ambiguous. V lost 5 bases and J 5 bases, leaving 9 bases between the germline ends. From germline, CDR1 is MRHNA and CDR2 SNTAGT. The length of the CDR3 is 13 residues. For the CDR3, the DNA is TGTGCCAGCAGTCTACAGACAAATGAAAAACTGTTTTTT. It yields the protein CASSLQTNEKLFF.

The chain joins TRBV29-1 to TRBJ2-7, with D possibly matching TRBD1 (5 bases). The CDR3 consists of 12 residues. V lost 5 bases and J 2 bases, leaving 10 bases between the germline ends. CDR1 is SQVTM, CDR2 ANQGSEA, per germline. The CDR3 is CSVLSGPYEQYF. As DNA, the CDR3 is TGCAGCGTTCTGTCAGGGCCCTACGAGCAGTACTTC.

The V and J genes are TRBV7-9 and TRBJ2-7; D is undetermined. The CDR3 sequence is 14 residues long. Between the trimmed V and J ends, which lost 2 bases and 2 bases, there was a span of 10 bases. Germline CDR1 reads SEHNR; CDR2 reads FQNEAQ (reference sequence). Written as DNA, the CDR3 is TGTGCCAGCAGCTTATTGCTGGAGACCTACGAGCAGTACTTC. Protein product: CASSLLLETYEQYF.